These 16 T cell receptor beta chains came from one sample sequenced in a study of Ad26.COV2.S vaccination and SARS-CoV-2 variants (dated by TCRdb to the early 2020s). In the paper's terms, the treatment or condition label means: 15 to 20 received Ad26.COV2.S at low or high dose, single or two shots; about 5 received placebo; per-sample allocation not given. For vaccine and placebo recipients, repertoires were sequenced using samples collected on day 63 after the first injection. The library was prepared using the immunoSEQ multiplex PCR assay. TCRdb holds this immuneACCESS table with in-frame rearrangements only. Some clones are missing; in checked studies, unresolved V genes explain under half, and the rest has no known cause. This sample gives around 400,000 clones in total; 83% of them show up just once. The ten largest clones add up to about 8% of the sample. The specimen was peripheral blood, collected in a trial of Ad26.COV2.S vaccine versus placebo. The source of these receptors is a person aged 18 to 65 who received the Ad26.COV2.S COVID-19 vaccine or a placebo.

The rearrangement links TRBV7-9 to TRBJ2-5; possibly TRBD2 for D (6 bases). The germline CDR1 and CDR2 sequences are SEHNR and FQNEAQ (reference sequence). Trimming took 5 bases from V and 1 from J, leaving 11 bases between them. The CDR3 loop spans 14 amino acids. CDR3 region: CASSHPGLQETQYF. The CDR3 DNA follows: TGTGCCAGCAGCCACCCGGGACTCCAAGAGACCCAGTACTTC.

This chain connects TRBV4-3 to TRBJ2-7, with D tentatively TRBD1 (5 bases). Per germline, CDR1 LGHNA and CDR2 YSLEER. Trimming left V 0 bases short and J 5 bases short, with 14 bases between. The CDR3 has 15 amino acids. The CDR3 spells CASSQDELGRNEQYF. As DNA, the CDR3 is TGCGCCAGCAGCCAAGATGAGCTGGGGCGAAACGAGCAGTACTTC.

Of note for this clone: One junction end disagrees with the germline gene, perhaps due to a read error. The V and J genes are TRBV5-6 and TRBJ2-7; 8 bases are a match to TRBD1. Looked up from germline, CDR1 is SGHDT and CDR2 is YYEEEE. The CDR3 loop spans 12 amino acids. The CDR3 DNA sequence: TGTGCCAGCAGCTTCCTTGGACAGGGTCCTTTCTTC. Its translation is CASSFLGQGPFF.

This rearrangement joins TRBV18 to TRBJ1-2; perhaps TRBD1 as D (5 bases). The CDR3 contains 13 residues. V lost 6 bases to trimming and J lost 8 bases, with 16 bases between them. Per germline, CDR1 KGHSH and CDR2 LQKENI. The CDR3: CASSRLGVIGYTF. DNA of the CDR3: TGTGCCAGCTCTCGCTTGGGGGTGATCGGCTACACCTTC.

The chain couples TRBV2 to TRBJ2-7; maybe TRBD1 (5 bases). Trimming stripped 6 bases from V and 5 bases from J, with 11 bases between. Germline assignment: CDR1 SNHLY and CDR2 FYNNEI. The CDR3 is 12 residues long. This CDR3 reads CASSSQGDEQYF. The CDR3 nucleotides are TGTGCCAGCAGCTCGCAGGGCGACGAGCAGTACTTC.

The CDR3 reads CASSRQTLNTEAFF. Here the CDR3 DNA reads TGTGCCAGCAGCCGACAGACCCTGAACACTGAAGCTTTCTTT. This rearrangement joins TRBV11-3 to TRBJ1-1; D is possibly TRBD1 (5 bases). V was pared by 5 bases and J by 0 bases, with 10 bases between. This CDR3 is 14 amino acids long. Germline CDR1 and CDR2: SGHNT and YENEEA.

The J gene is TRBJ2-7, the V gene TRBV12-3 or TRBV12-4, with D unresolved. The CDR3 consists of 12 residues. Trimming shortened V by 8 bases and J by 0 bases, and 8 bases separated the two germline ends. CDR3 loop: CASGSDSYEQYF. The DNA for the CDR3 is TGTGCCAGCGGGTCGGACTCCTACGAGCAGTACTTC.

To note about this clone: This CDR3 is also generated by other DNA sequences in the sample. The chain employs TRBV7-2 and TRBJ1-1, with D maybe TRBD1 (5 bases). Germline CDR1 reads SGHTA; CDR2 reads FQGNSA. Deletions cut 1 base from V and 4 bases from J, with 13 bases between. The CDR3 spans 15 residues. The CDR3 region has the DNA TGTGCCAGCAGCTTAGTAGGAGGGGTTGGCACTGAAGCTTTCTTT. Its protein product is CASSLVGGVGTEAFF. Drawing the rest from reference TRBV7-2 and TRBJ1-1, the complete variable domain is GAGVSQSPSNKVTEKGKDVELRCDPISGHTALYWYRQSLGQGLEFLIYFQGNSAPDKSGLPSDRFSAERTGGSVSTLTIQRTQQEDSAVYLCASSLVGGVGTEAFFGQGTRLTVV.

This chain links TRBV3-1 (or the pseudogene TRBV3-2) with TRBJ1-1, with D uncertain. Trimming shortened V by 0 bases and J by 7 bases, and 12 bases separated the two germline ends. Germline V gene sequence: CDR1 LGHDT, CDR2 YNNKEL (reference sequence). CDR3 size: 14 residues. The CDR3 nucleotides read TGTGCCAGCAGCCAAGAAGTAGGGCGGATTGAAGCTTTCTTT. This gives the protein CASSQEVGRIEAFF.

The chain uses TRBV10-1 and TRBJ2-1, with unresolved D. CDR1 and CDR2 (germline): WNHNN, SYGVQD (reference sequence). V lost 6 bases to trimming and J lost 0 bases, with 18 bases between them. The CDR3 is 17 residues long. The CDR3 sequence is CASSWAAAKSSYNEQFF. In DNA, the CDR3 is TGCGCCAGCAGCTGGGCGGCTGCCAAGAGCTCCTACAATGAGCAGTTCTTC.

The rearrangement links TRBV19 to TRBJ2-1, with no clear D. Germline V gene data show CDR1 as LNHDA and CDR2 as SQIVND (reference sequence). Trimming cost V 3 bases and J 1 base, with 7 bases left between them. This CDR3 region has 14 residues. CDR3 residues: CASSIPGSYNEQFF. DNA of the CDR3: TGTGCCAGTAGTATCCCCGGGTCCTACAATGAGCAGTTCTTC.

The chain has TRBV2 and TRBJ1-5, with D uncertain. The germline gives CDR1 SNHLY, CDR2 FYNNEI. The CDR3 is 13 residues long. The germline V and J ends were trimmed by 6 bases and 6 bases, with 12 bases remaining between them. The CDR3 protein is CASSNEGIQPQHF. The DNA for the CDR3 is TGTGCCAGCAGCAACGAAGGGATTCAGCCCCAGCATTTT.

This clone has more than one count but fewer than ten. The CDR3 DNA reads TGTGCCAGCAGCCCCACAGGGCCGTATGGCTACACCTTC. It is translated as CASSPTGPYGYTF. The gene calls are TRBV7-9 and TRBJ1-2; tentative D call: TRBD1 (6 bases). V was clipped by 5 bases and J by 5 bases, with 12 bases between them. The germline CDR1 and CDR2 sequences are SEHNR and FQNEAQ (reference sequence). The CDR3 is 13 amino acids.

This clone was found many times. V and J are TRBV6-2 or TRBV6-3 and TRBJ2-3; D gene ambiguous. This CDR3 region has 13 residues. The germline V gene has CDR1 MNHEY and CDR2 SVGEGT. Trimming removed 5 bases from V and 0 bases from J, with 6 bases in between. CDR3 sequence reads: CASSEKSTDTQYF. As DNA, the CDR3 is TGTGCCAGCAGTGAGAAAAGCACAGATACGCAGTATTTT.

The rearrangement uses TRBV19 and TRBJ2-1, with 10 bases identical to TRBD2. Germline CDR1 reads LNHDA; CDR2 reads SQIVND (reference sequence). The CDR3 has 15 amino acids. Trimming at V came to 3 bases and at J to 6 bases, leaving 5 bases not matched to a gene. CDR3 in amino acids: CASSILAGGGNEQFF. The DNA of the CDR3 is TGTGCCAGTAGTATCTTAGCGGGAGGTGGCAATGAGCAGTTCTTC. Using reference TRBV19 and TRBJ2-1 for the parts outside the CDR3, the full variable domain is DGGITQSPKYLFRKEGQNVTLSCEQNLNHDAMYWYRQDPGQGLRLIYYSQIVNDFQKGDIAEGYSVSREKKESFPLTVTSAQKNPTAFYLCASSILAGGGNEQFFGPGTRLTVL.

V and J are TRBV7-9 and TRBJ2-2; D possibly matches TRBD1 or TRBD2 (5 bases each). The ends were cut back, 7 bases at V and 8 bases at J, with 20 bases in the middle. The CDR3 spans 15 residues. Germline-derived CDR1 and CDR2 are SEHNR and FQNEAQ (reference sequence). CDR3 sequence reads: CASTQLDKGTGELFF. The CDR3 DNA reads as TGTGCCAGCACCCAATTGGATAAGGGGACGGGGGAGCTGTTTTTT.